The 30 T cell receptor beta chains below come from one sample, sequenced in a study of cytomegalovirus exposure and HLA in healthy donors. PCR amplification relied on 60 Vbeta primers (plus 13 Jbeta primers). Only in-frame clones appear in the TCRdb table, and some are missing; sequencing was by immunoSEQ multiplex PCR. This table holds tens of thousands of clones, more than 80% found once. The sequenced material came from PBMCs. The receptors derive from a woman under 40 in good health and CMV-seronegative.

This clone has only a few counts. Here the CDR3 reads CAMRLAGNSGELFF. DNA of the CDR3: TGTGCCATGAGACTAGCGGGTAACTCCGGGGAGCTGTTTTTT. The chain carries TRBV6-1 and TRBJ2-2, with TRBD2 matching over 10 bases. Unmatched junction bases numbered 8, after V lost 10 bases and J lost 6 bases. The germline V gene has CDR1 MNHNS and CDR2 SASEGT. CDR3 length: 14 amino acids.

V is TRBV5-4 and J is TRBJ2-5, with no clear D. Germline values: CDR1 SGHNT, CDR2 YYREEE (reference sequence). The CDR3 contains 14 residues. V dropped 3 bases and J dropped 0 bases, with 9 bases sitting between them. CDR3 sequence (DNA): TGTGCCAGCAGCTCCTCGCCGGACCAAGAGACCCAGTACTTC. This encodes CASSSSPDQETQYF.

This rearrangement joins TRBV11-2 to TRBJ1-1, with D maybe TRBD1 (6 bases). Germline V gives CDR1 SGHAT, CDR2 FQNNGV. The ends were cut back, 3 bases at V and 8 bases at J, with 13 bases in the middle. CDR3 length equals 13 residues. The CDR3 region is CASSFEQGREAFF. The CDR3 DNA sequence: TGTGCCAGCAGCTTTGAACAGGGCCGGGAAGCTTTCTTT.

This chain joins TRBV20-1 and TRBJ2-1; D perhaps matches TRBD1 (5 bases). This CDR3 region has 10 residues. The V and J ends lost 6 bases and 7 bases respectively, with 7 bases between them. Looked up from germline, CDR1 is DFQATT and CDR2 is SNEGSKA (reference sequence). DNA for the CDR3: TGCAGTGCGCAGGGAAATGAGCAGTTCTTC. Protein sequence: CSAQGNEQFF.

This clone came up a few times. The chain couples TRBV7-6 to TRBJ2-4; 8 bases match TRBD1. In germline, CDR1 is SGHVS, CDR2 FNYEAQ. The CDR3 loop spans 15 amino acids. V lost 3 bases, J lost 5 bases, and 6 bases stayed unmatched. The CDR3 region has the DNA TGTGCCAGCAGCTTCCGGGCAGGGGGCGAAAACATTCAGTACTTC. This translates into CASSFRAGGENIQYF.

The sample holds a few counts of this clone. This chain connects TRBV19 to TRBJ2-1; TRBD2 aligns across 8 bases. The germline V gene encodes CDR1 LNHDA and CDR2 SQIVND (reference sequence). V shed 10 bases, J shed 4 bases, and the junction held 0 bases outside the gene matches. CDR3 length equals 11 residues. In nucleotides, the CDR3 is TGTGCCACGGGGGGGTACAATGAGCAGTTCTTC. This gives the protein CATGGYNEQFF.

The chain couples TRBV27 to TRBJ2-5; D is perhaps TRBD1 (6 bases). Germline CDR1 reads MNHEY; CDR2 reads SMNVEV (reference sequence). V lost 8 bases and J 4 bases, leaving 17 bases between the germline ends. The CDR3 has 14 amino acids. CDR3 residues: CASSQGPWGETQYF. CDR3 coding DNA: TGTGCCAGCTCTCAGGGGCCCTGGGGAGAGACCCAGTACTTC.

This clone was counted once. Here the CDR3 reads CASGGVQNTGELFF. DNA for the CDR3: TGTGCCAGCGGAGGGGTACAGAACACCGGGGAGCTGTTTTTT. This sequence joins TRBV6-1 and TRBJ2-2; weak D call: TRBD2 (6 bases). Deletions cut 8 bases from V and 1 base from J, with 11 bases between. This CDR3 has 14 residues. CDR1 MNHNS and CDR2 SASEGT come from the germline V gene.

The chain has TRBV7-8 and TRBJ1-2, with 8 positions matching TRBD1. V dropped 6 bases and J dropped 3; count of bases not matched to a gene: 3. In germline, CDR1 is SGHVS, CDR2 FQNEAQ. This CDR3 comprises 13 residues. CDR3 DNA: TGTGCCAGCAGTCTGGACAGGGACTATGGCTACACCTTC. It yields the protein CASSLDRDYGYTF.

CDR3 protein: CASSVEVPLTGLGNNEQFF. Written as DNA, the CDR3 is TGTGCCAGCAGCGTAGAAGTCCCCTTGACAGGGCTAGGCAACAATGAGCAGTTCTTC. V usage is TRBV9 and J usage is TRBJ2-1; 7 positions agree with TRBD1. V shed 0 bases and J 5 bases; nucleotides not matched to a gene: 17. This CDR3 spans 19 amino acids. CDR1 is SGDLS, CDR2 YYNGEE, per germline.

This clone came up a few times. The chain is built from TRBV5-1 and TRBJ1-2, with TRBD1 matching over 8 bases. The CDR3 has 15 amino acids. Trimming cost V 4 bases and J 6 bases; bases outside gene matches: 11. Germline V gives CDR1 SGHRS, CDR2 YFSETQ. Written as DNA, the CDR3 is TGCGCCAGCAGCGCCACAGGGGGGTCATCGGATGGCTACACCTTC. Protein: CASSATGGSSDGYTF.

The gene calls are TRBV19 and TRBJ1-2, with no clear D. Germline assignment: CDR1 LNHDA and CDR2 SQIVND (reference sequence). Trimming took off 3 bases at V and 3 bases at J, with 5 bases between the two ends. CDR3 length: 12 amino acids. The CDR3 DNA sequence: TGTGCCAGTAGTATCTCTCACTATGGCTACACCTTC. It specifies CASSISHYGYTF.

CDR3 DNA sequence: TGTGCCAGCAGTCCGAAGACAGGGAACACCGGGGAGCTGTTTTTT. Its translation is CASSPKTGNTGELFF. The V and J genes are TRBV6-1 and TRBJ2-2, with D perhaps TRBD1 (6 bases). This CDR3 has 15 amino acids. V was trimmed by 5 bases and J by 1 base, leaving 11 bases between them. CDR1 and CDR2 (germline): MNHNS, SASEGT.

About this clone: Sequence at one end of the junction differs from germline and may be a read error. This sequence joins TRBV7-9 and TRBJ2-4, with D perhaps matching TRBD1 (6 bases). Germline V gene data show CDR1 as SEHNR and CDR2 as FQNEAQ (reference sequence). CDR3 length: 15 amino acids. The CDR3 DNA reads TGTTCCAGCAGCTATGGCTACGACAGGCGGAACATTCAGTACTTC. Its translation: CSSSYGYDRRNIQYF. Complete variable domain (other parts from reference TRBV7-9 and TRBJ2-4): DTGVSQNPRHKITKRGQNVTFRCDPISEHNRLYWYRQTLGQGPEFLTYFQNEAQLEKSRLLSDRFSAERPKGSFSTLEIQRTEQGDSAMYLCSSSYGYDRRNIQYFGAGTRLSVL.

The chain uses TRBV19 and TRBJ1-2, with D unresolved. The CDR3 has 15 amino acids. The germline V gene has CDR1 LNHDA and CDR2 SQIVND (reference sequence). V was cut by 3 bases and J by 0 bases, with 11 bases left in between. CDR3 sequence: CASSMEGTANYGYTF. In DNA, the CDR3 is TGTGCCAGTAGTATGGAGGGTACGGCTAACTATGGCTACACCTTC.

V gene TRBV5-1 combines with J gene TRBJ2-1; the D gene is possibly TRBD1 (6 bases). V lost 4 bases and J 7 bases, leaving 12 bases between the germline ends. CDR1 and CDR2 (germline): SGHRS, YFSETQ. The CDR3 has 13 amino acids. CDR3 sequence: CASSLDRRNEQFF. In DNA form, the CDR3 reads TGCGCCAGCAGCCTGGACAGAAGGAATGAGCAGTTCTTC.

The chain employs TRBV15 and TRBJ2-5, with D maybe TRBD2 (5 bases). TRBJ2-7 matches the DNA end more closely, so the J call is doubtful. This CDR3 is built from 14 residues. Germline CDR1 and CDR2: LNHNV and YYDKDF (reference sequence). CDR3 in amino acids: CATSPGGDGYEQYF. CDR3 coding DNA: TGTGCCACCAGCCCTGGAGGCGATGGTTACGAGCAGTACTTC.

The chain is built from TRBV18 and TRBJ1-2; 7 bases fit TRBD1. The CDR3 consists of 15 residues. Trimming took 3 bases from V and 4 from J; bases not matched to a gene: 8. Per germline, CDR1 KGHSH and CDR2 LQKENI. The CDR3 loop is CASSPTTGKGYGYTF. The CDR3 nucleotides are TGTGCCAGCTCACCCACGACAGGGAAGGGCTATGGCTACACCTTC.

The V and J genes are TRBV5-1 and TRBJ2-5, with 11 nucleotides matching TRBD2. Germline assignment: CDR1 SGHRS and CDR2 YFSETQ. V lost 0 bases, J lost 5 bases, and 6 bases stayed unmatched. This CDR3 contains 16 residues. The CDR3 reads CASSLGSGGARETQYF. The CDR3, as DNA: TGCGCCAGCAGCTTGGGTAGCGGGGGGGCCCGGGAGACCCAGTACTTC.

This sequence joins TRBV6-6 and TRBJ1-6, with 10 nucleotides matching TRBD1. The germline V gene encodes CDR1 MNHNY and CDR2 SVGAGI (reference sequence). The CDR3 runs 14 residues. Germline trimming cut 2 bases from V and 8 bases from J; bases unmatched to any gene: 0. The chain's CDR3 is CASSYGTGDSPLHF. The DNA of the CDR3 is TGTGCCAGCAGTTACGGGACAGGGGATTCACCCCTCCACTTT.

This clone has more than one count but fewer than ten. V gene TRBV10-3 combines with J gene TRBJ1-1; 7 nucleotides agree with TRBD1. The CDR3 runs 13 residues. Germline CDR1 and CDR2: ENHRY and SYGVKD. With V trimmed by 5 bases and J by 6 bases, 6 bases remained unmatched. The CDR3 bases are TGTGCCATCAGTAACAGGGGACCCGCTGAAGCTTTCTTT. It codes for CAISNRGPAEAFF.

The rearrangement links TRBV28 to TRBJ1-2; 7 bases fit TRBD1. This CDR3 spans 15 amino acids. Germline V lookup: CDR1 MDHEN, CDR2 SYDVKM. J lost 1 base, V lost 4 bases, and 6 bases had no gene match. The CDR3 loop is CASSSATGINYGYTF. The CDR3 nucleotides are TGTGCCAGCAGTTCCGCGACAGGGATTAACTATGGCTACACCTTC.

This clone has a handful of counts. The V and J genes are TRBV6-1 and TRBJ2-2, with TRBD2 as a possible D gene (5 bases). CDR3 length: 15 residues. Trimming shortened V by 0 bases and J by 1 base, and 6 bases separated the two germline ends. Germline lookup yields CDR1 MNHNS and CDR2 SASEGT. CDR3 loop: CASSEAGENTGELFF. The CDR3 DNA is TGTGCCAGCAGTGAAGCGGGAGAGAACACCGGGGAGCTGTTTTTT.

The V gene is TRBV9, the J gene TRBJ2-1; 8 bases fit TRBD2. Germline CDR1 and CDR2: SGDLS and YYNGEE. This CDR3 has 14 amino acids. J was trimmed by 3 bases and V by 7 bases; bases with no gene match: 6. This CDR3 is CASSGGEIYNEQFF. The CDR3 DNA is TGTGCCAGCTCGGGGGGGGAAATCTACAATGAGCAGTTCTTC.

This clone was found once. The rearrangement joins TRBV5-1 to TRBJ1-2; D gene unclear. Trimming took 3 bases from V and 5 from J, leaving 8 bases between them. Germline-derived CDR1 and CDR2 are SGHRS and YFSETQ. The CDR3 spans 12 residues. Here the CDR3 reads CASSSTAYGYTF. As DNA, the CDR3 is TGCGCCAGCAGCTCTACAGCTTATGGCTACACCTTC.

This rearrangement joins TRBV5-4 to TRBJ1-1; 8 nucleotides match TRBD1. J lost 0 bases, V lost 4 bases, and 8 bases had no gene match. The germline gives CDR1 SGHNT, CDR2 YYREEE (reference sequence). The CDR3 sequence is 16 residues long. The CDR3 coding sequence is TGTGCCAGCAGCCAAGGACAGGGACGAATGAACACTGAAGCTTTCTTT. It translates to CASSQGQGRMNTEAFF.

The chain couples TRBV5-1 to TRBJ2-5; TRBD2 aligns across 13 bases. The CDR3 consists of 19 residues. Germline lookup yields CDR1 SGHRS and CDR2 YFSETQ. J was trimmed by 5 bases and V by 3 bases; bases with no gene match: 16. The CDR3 protein is CASSWPPRTSGGPTETQYF. The CDR3 coding sequence is TGCGCCAGCAGCTGGCCCCCCCGGACTAGCGGGGGCCCTACGGAGACCCAGTACTTC.

The chain links TRBV7-2 to TRBJ1-5; 7 bases are a match to TRBD1. J lost 3 bases, V lost 2 bases, and 4 bases had no gene match. The CDR3 is 15 residues long. The germline V gene has CDR1 SGHTA and CDR2 FQGNSA. Written as DNA, the CDR3 is TGTGCCAGCAGCTTACAGGGACAGTTCAATCAGCCCCAGCATTTT. Its protein is CASSLQGQFNQPQHF. The whole variable domain, remainder taken from reference TRBV7-2 and TRBJ1-5, is GAGVSQSPSNKVTEKGKDVELRCDPISGHTALYWYRQSLGQGLEFLIYFQGNSAPDKSGLPSDRFSAERTGGSVSTLTIQRTQQEDSAVYLCASSLQGQFNQPQHFGDGTRLSIL.

The J gene is TRBJ2-7, the V gene TRBV27; D perhaps matches TRBD1 (5 bases). Germline V gene lookup returns CDR1 MNHEY and CDR2 SMNVEV (reference sequence). V was shortened by 6 bases and J by 2 bases, with 8 bases between the two germline ends. This CDR3 has 12 residues. The CDR3 loop is CASREGAYEQYF. CDR3 nucleotide sequence: TGTGCCAGCAGGGAAGGGGCCTACGAGCAGTACTTC.

This chain joins TRBV27 and TRBJ2-4; 8 bases agree with TRBD1. V lost 6 bases and J lost 0; bases outside the gene matches: 4. This CDR3 is 15 amino acids long. CDR1 and CDR2 (germline): MNHEY, SMNVEV (reference sequence). CDR3 protein: CASRTGALAKNIQYF. The CDR3 DNA reads as TGTGCCAGCAGGACAGGGGCTTTAGCCAAAAACATTCAGTACTTC.